This T cell receptor beta chain derives from a study of CD8 T cells in Susac syndrome. The multiple sclerosis controls consisted of treatment-naive patients with relapsing-remitting disease, either stable or active. RNA was extracted with the RNeasy kit, and a quantity of about 0.45 to 1 ug was reverse transcribed using random hexamers. Multiplex PCR with immunoSEQ amplified the TCR beta CDR3 across 54 Vbeta and 13 Jbeta. One entry per CDR3 protein, called by TCRdb with MiXCR from the immunoSEQ multiplex PCR reads. The table records tens of thousands of distinct CDR3 sequences, approximately 94% of them present only once. With 1 base removed from V and 4 bases from J, the gap between germline ends came to 10 bases. Germline CDR1 and CDR2: SGHAT and FQNNGV. This CDR3 spans 15 amino acids.

The chain couples TRBV11-2 to TRBJ2-2; no reliable D call. The source of this sequence is a human donor with multiple sclerosis. Sequencing was carried out using CD8+ T cells from PBMCs. The CDR3 protein is CASSLGLSLTGELFF. The CDR3 DNA reads TGTGCCAGCAGCTTAGGTCTCAGTCTCACCGGGGAGCTGTTTTTT.